This record concerns one T cell receptor beta chain sequence. This record comes from a study of blood T cell repertoires in COVID-19. Here immunoSEQ multiplex PCR was the method, and the copy in TCRdb shows in-frame clones only, minus some. The sample records some 200,000 clones, more than 75% being singletons. Trimming took 3 bases from V and 4 from J, leaving 18 bases between them. Germline CDR1 MDHEN, CDR2 SYDVKM. The CDR3 is made up of 16 amino acids. The sequence was obtained from a man at least 80 years old with acute or convalescent COVID-19. Material for sequencing was peripheral blood. The chain carries TRBV28 and TRBJ1-2; D ambiguous. The CDR3 DNA sequence: TGTGCCAGCAGTTTTCCCGGCGGATCGGGTAGCTATGGCTACACCTTC. Protein product: CASSFPGGSGSYGYTF.